These 29 T cell receptor beta chains were all obtained from the same sample, sequenced in a study of vaccination and CD4 T cells after COVID-19. Cultured CD4+ T cell DNA was sequenced using the Oncomine TCR Beta short-read assay. TCRdb used MiXCR to reprocess the PCR reads, holding one entry per CDR3 protein. The sample holds around 15,000 distinct CDR3 sequences, 30% seen once. The antigens these receptors bind are not known. Sample treatment: approximately nine-day PBMC culture with coronavirus spike peptide pools or control peptides (ViraFEST assay). Sequencing input: cultured CD4+ T cells from blood. The receptors were sampled from a human donor with COVID-19.

This clonotype showed up just a few times. The chain employs TRBV20-1 and TRBJ1-6, with D possibly being TRBD1 (5 bases). The ends were cut back, 3 bases at V and 7 bases at J, with 16 bases in the middle. There are 15 residues in the CDR3. CDR1 and CDR2 (germline): DFQATT, SNEGSKA (reference sequence). The CDR3 region is CSASPQGIKNSPLHF. The CDR3 DNA follows: TGCAGTGCTAGTCCGCAGGGAATAAAAAATTCACCCCTCCACTTT.

V is TRBV7-8 and J is TRBJ1-6; 9 bases map to TRBD1. CDR3 length: 16 residues. The trim removed 4 bases at V and 14 bases at J, leaving 15 bases unmatched. Germline V gene lookup returns CDR1 SGHVS and CDR2 FQNEAQ. The CDR3, as DNA: TGTGCCAGCAGCTCAAACCTTAACAGGGGGCCGTGGGCCCTCCACTTT. Translation: CASSSNLNRGPWALHF.

The CDR3 sequence is CASSLGSQETQYF. As DNA, the CDR3 is TGTGCCAGCAGCTTAGGGTCGCAAGAGACCCAGTACTTC. The chain has TRBV11-2 and TRBJ2-5, with no clear D. Germline CDR1 is SGHAT and CDR2 is FQNNGV. The CDR3 contains 13 residues. The V end lost 1 base, the J end lost 2 bases, and 5 bases lay between the germline ends.

The rearrangement uses TRBV2 and TRBJ2-5; TRBD1 is a possible D gene (6 bases). Germline V lookup: CDR1 SNHLY, CDR2 FYNNEI. Trimming cost V 2 bases and J 5 bases, with 9 bases left between them. The CDR3 length is 13 residues. The CDR3 here is CASSEWTAETQYF. In DNA, the CDR3 is TGTGCCAGCAGTGAATGGACAGCGGAGACCCAGTACTTC.

The J gene is TRBJ2-3, the V gene TRBV6-4, with 8 positions matching TRBD2. The CDR3 totals 16 residues. V shed 6 bases, J shed 0 bases, and the junction held 8 bases outside the gene matches. Germline loops: CDR1 MRHNA, CDR2 SNTAGT. The CDR3 spells CASSPSAGGSTDTQYF. The CDR3, as DNA: TGTGCCAGCAGCCCCTCGGCGGGGGGCAGCACAGATACGCAGTATTTT.

The chain employs TRBV12-2 and TRBJ1-2; no check of the table's D call, TRBD1, against the DNA was made. TRBV12-2 is shown as a pseudogene. The CDR3 consists of 15 residues. CDR3 sequence: CASYYRGNGPYGYTF. The CDR3 DNA sequence: TGTGCAAGTTACTACAGGGGTAATGGTCCCTATGGCTACACCTTC.

The CDR3 nucleotides read TGTGCCAGCAGCTTATACAGGGGACGGGAGACCCAGTACTTC. This sequence encodes CASSLYRGRETQYF. The chain recombines TRBV7-2 with TRBJ2-5, with 7 bases aligning to TRBD1. V dropped 2 bases and J dropped 5; count of bases not matched to a gene: 5. The CDR3 covers 14 residues. The V gene's germline CDR1 is SGHTA and CDR2 FQGNSA.

The chain uses TRBV11-3 and TRBJ2-7; the match to TRBD1 covers 7 bases. Germline CDR1 and CDR2: SGHNT and YENEEA. J gave up 5 bases and V 1 base, and 8 bases lay outside the gene matches. The CDR3 runs to 15 residues. CDR3 sequence (DNA): TGTGCCAGCAGCTTAGTCCTTGGACAGGCCCACGAGCAGTACTTC. Encoded protein: CASSLVLGQAHEQYF.

The J gene is TRBJ2-5, the V gene TRBV11-2, with D tentatively TRBD1 or TRBD2 (5 bases each). CDR3 length: 15 amino acids. Trimming left V 5 bases short and J 3 bases short, with 16 bases between. CDR1 and CDR2 (germline): SGHAT, FQNNGV. The CDR3 coding sequence is TGTGCCAGCAGCCGCCCCTCGGGGCGAAAAGAGACCCAGTACTTC. Translation: CASSRPSGRKETQYF.

This chain connects TRBV6-1 to TRBJ1-1; D unresolved. The CDR3 is 15 residues long. Germline values: CDR1 MNHNS, CDR2 SASEGT. V was cut by 6 bases and J by 6 bases, with 20 bases left in between. CDR3 nucleotide sequence: TGTGCCAGCAGCCCGAGAAGAGATAGAGTCGCTGAAGCTTTCTTT. It encodes CASSPRRDRVAEAFF.

The chain employs TRBV5-1 and TRBJ1-1, with TRBD1 identical over 7 bases. The CDR3 extends over 13 amino acids. The germline CDR1 and CDR2 sequences are SGHRS and YFSETQ. The V and J ends lost 2 bases and 11 bases, in that order; junction bases with no gene match: 9. The chain's CDR3 is CASSLKTGDWAFF. The DNA for the CDR3 is TGCGCCAGCAGCTTAAAAACAGGGGATTGGGCTTTCTTT.

The rearrangement joins TRBV6-1 to TRBJ2-5; 13 nucleotides align to TRBD2. Trimming at V came to 7 bases and at J to 4 bases, leaving 9 bases not matched to a gene. The germline CDR1 and CDR2 sequences are MNHNS and SASEGT. The CDR3 contains 16 residues. The CDR3: CASTTLGLAGVETQYF. The CDR3 DNA is TGTGCCAGCACAACACTTGGACTAGCGGGGGTAGAGACCCAGTACTTC.

In the case of this clonotype: The CDR3 ends on some other residue instead of the conserved phenylalanine or tryptophan, so this is likely a read error. J is TRBJ1-2 and V is TRBV10-3; 8 nucleotides line up with TRBD1. The V gene's germline CDR1 is ENHRY and CDR2 SYGVKD. The CDR3 covers 17 residues. J was trimmed by 3 bases and V by 4 bases; bases with no gene match: 13. The CDR3 region is CAISGRTGHQGDYGYTS. The DNA for the CDR3 is TGTGCCATCAGTGGGAGGACAGGGCATCAGGGCGACTATGGCTACACCTCC.

The chain couples TRBV6-1 to TRBJ1-5; TRBD1 is a possible D gene (5 bases). The CDR3 consists of 18 residues. V lost 5 bases and J lost 2, with 22 bases in between. CDR1 is MNHNS and CDR2 is SASEGT in the germline V gene. CDR3 region: CASSRTQSIRAGNQPQHF. CDR3 in DNA: TGTGCCAGCAGTAGGACACAGTCTATCAGGGCTGGCAATCAGCCCCAGCATTTT.

The rearrangement links TRBV11-3 to TRBJ2-3; 10 bases match TRBD2. V shed 5 bases, J shed 2 bases, and the junction held 4 bases outside the gene matches. Germline CDR1 is SGHNT and CDR2 is YENEEA. The CDR3 extends over 15 amino acids. CDR3 coding DNA: TGTGCCAGCAGCCCCCTAGCGGGGGCCACAGATACGCAGTATTTT. Its translation is CASSPLAGATDTQYF.

By frequency in the sample, this clonotype is medium-sized (0.01 to 0.1%). This chain connects TRBV20-1 to TRBJ1-2; maybe TRBD1 (6 bases). Germline CDR1 and CDR2: DFQATT and SNEGSKA (reference sequence). V shed 6 bases and J shed 6 bases, with 20 bases lying between them. CDR3 length equals 14 residues. The chain's CDR3 is CSAYFPGGLNGYTF. In DNA form, the CDR3 reads TGCAGTGCGTATTTCCCCGGGGGCTTAAATGGCTACACCTTC.

This clonotype was counted between two and nine times. J is TRBJ1-3 and V is TRBV6-5; no clear D gene. Deletions cut 2 bases from V and 0 bases from J, with 11 bases between. Germline V gene data show CDR1 as MNHEY and CDR2 as SVGAGI. There are 16 residues in the CDR3. CDR3 residues: CASSYPTEISGNTIYF. The CDR3 coding sequence is TGTGCCAGCAGTTACCCAACAGAGATCTCTGGAAACACCATATATTTT.

This chain joins TRBV9 and TRBJ2-7, with TRBD2 matching over 8 bases. This CDR3 comprises 15 residues. Trimming removed 2 bases from V and 0 bases from J; junction bases left unmatched: 4. Germline V gene sequence: CDR1 SGDLS, CDR2 YYNGEE. CDR3 nucleotides: TGTGCCAGCAGCGTCGCGGGGGGAACCTCCTACGAGCAGTACTTC. This encodes CASSVAGGTSYEQYF.

The chain has TRBV6-1 and TRBJ2-2; 7 nucleotides match TRBD2. CDR1 is MNHNS, CDR2 SASEGT, per germline. CDR3 length: 16 amino acids. The ends lost 6 bases at V and 0 bases at J; junction bases unmatched: 7. The CDR3 DNA sequence: TGTGCCAGCAGCCCCCTCCGGGGGGCGAACACCGGGGAGCTGTTTTTT. Protein sequence: CASSPLRGANTGELFF.

The rearrangement links TRBV10-2 to TRBJ2-2; 10 bases align to TRBD2. CDR3 length equals 18 residues. V trimming: 2 bases; J trimming: 5 bases; junction bases outside the gene matches: 11. In germline, CDR1 is WSHSY, CDR2 SAAADI. CDR3 nucleotide sequence: TGCGCCAGCAGTGAGGGGAAGCGGGGGGGCCGTCGGACCGGGGAGCTGTTTTTT. Translated: CASSEGKRGGRRTGELFF.

This clonotype showed up just a few times. This sequence joins TRBV6-1 and TRBJ1-6; D not resolved. The germline V gene encodes CDR1 MNHNS and CDR2 SASEGT. V was clipped by 4 bases and J by 7 bases, with 11 bases between them. CDR3 length equals 14 residues. Written as DNA, the CDR3 is TGTGCCAGCAGTGGCCACATATCCAATTCACCCCTCCACTTT. Translating gives CASSGHISNSPLHF.

The rearrangement links TRBV4-2 to TRBJ1-2, with D tentatively TRBD1 (5 bases). The CDR3 contains 15 residues. Germline V CDR1 and CDR2: LGHNA, YNFKEQ. V was trimmed by 5 bases and J by 7 bases, leaving 20 bases between them. The CDR3 DNA reads TGTGCCAGCAGCGCAGAGGACGGAAGGGGCATTGGCTACACCTTC. It yields the protein CASSAEDGRGIGYTF.

This clonotype was observed a handful of times. The chain uses TRBV5-8 and TRBJ1-6; D is unclear. The V end lost 5 bases, the J end lost 6 bases, and 12 bases lay between the germline ends. Germline CDR1 is SGHTS and CDR2 is YDEGEE. This CDR3 is built from 14 residues. The CDR3 DNA sequence: TGTGCCAGCAGTACTAGGGAACCTAATTCACCCCTCCACTTT. Its translation is CASSTREPNSPLHF.

The chain has TRBV5-1 and TRBJ1-6; D may be TRBD1 (5 bases). This CDR3 has 15 residues. Trimming shortened V by 4 bases and J by 4 bases, and 12 bases separated the two germline ends. Per the germline V gene, CDR1 is SGHRS and CDR2 is YFSETQ. CDR3 bases: TGCGCCAGCAGCGCAAACCAGGGTTATAATTCACCCCTCCACTTT. This encodes CASSANQGYNSPLHF. Full variable domain (remainder filled in from reference TRBV5-1 and TRBJ1-6): KAGVTQTPRYLIKTRGQQVTLSCSPISGHRSVSWYQQTPGQGLQFLFEYFSETQRNKGNFPGRFSGRQFSNSRSEMNVSTLELGDSALYLCASSANQGYNSPLHFGNGTRLTVT.

CDR3 protein: CASSLGGGAGNTGELFF. The DNA of the CDR3 is TGTGCCAGCAGCTTGGGCGGGGGGGCCGGGAACACCGGGGAGCTGTTTTTT. The genes are TRBV5-4 and TRBJ2-2; 9 bases are shared with TRBD2. The ends lost 0 bases at V and 1 base at J; junction bases unmatched: 4. Germline values: CDR1 SGHNT, CDR2 YYREEE (reference sequence). The CDR3 covers 17 residues.

This clonotype was counted only a few times. This rearrangement joins TRBV19 to TRBJ2-3; D gene ambiguous. CDR1 LNHDA and CDR2 SQIVND come from the germline V gene (reference sequence). Trimming cost V 7 bases and J 6 bases, with 20 bases left between them. The CDR3 is 15 amino acids. As DNA, the CDR3 is TGTGCCAGTAATGTGAGAAAATCAACCAGGGATACGCAGTATTTT. Translation: CASNVRKSTRDTQYF.

The chain links TRBV20-1 to TRBJ2-7; D is undetermined. The V gene lost 1 base and the J gene lost 2 bases, with 3 bases spanning the gap. The CDR3 is 11 residues long. Germline V gene lookup returns CDR1 DFQATT and CDR2 SNEGSKA (reference sequence). The CDR3 coding sequence is TGCAGTGCTAGAGGGACCTACGAGCAGTACTTC. As protein: CSARGTYEQYF.

This clonotype appeared a few times. This chain uses TRBV20-1 with TRBJ1-3, with D perhaps matching TRBD1 (6 bases). Germline CDR1 and CDR2: DFQATT and SNEGSKA (reference sequence). V was clipped by 2 bases and J by 4 bases, with 18 bases between them. CDR3 length: 16 residues. Here the CDR3 reads CSARRGGPSGGNTIYF. The CDR3, as DNA: TGCAGTGCTAGAAGGGGGGGGCCCTCCGGGGGAAACACCATATATTTT.

The chain is built from TRBV9 and TRBJ2-5; tentative D call: TRBD1 (6 bases). The germline gives CDR1 SGDLS, CDR2 YYNGEE. The CDR3 spans 14 residues. The V gene lost 1 base and the J gene lost 3 bases, with 10 bases spanning the gap. The CDR3 coding sequence is TGTGCCAGCAGCGTATCTTGGGACAAAGAGACCCAGTACTTC. The encoded protein is CASSVSWDKETQYF.